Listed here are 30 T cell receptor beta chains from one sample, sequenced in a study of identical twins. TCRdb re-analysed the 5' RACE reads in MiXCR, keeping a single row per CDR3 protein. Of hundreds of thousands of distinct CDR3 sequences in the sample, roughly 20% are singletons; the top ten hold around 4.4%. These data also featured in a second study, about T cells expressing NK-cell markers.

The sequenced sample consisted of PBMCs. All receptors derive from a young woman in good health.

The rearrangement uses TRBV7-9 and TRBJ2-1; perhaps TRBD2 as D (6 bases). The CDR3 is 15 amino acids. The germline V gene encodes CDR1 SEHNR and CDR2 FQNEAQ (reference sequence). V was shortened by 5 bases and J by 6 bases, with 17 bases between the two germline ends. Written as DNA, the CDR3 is TGTGCCAGCAGCCGGGTCGGGGAGGAGAGCAATGAGCAGTTCTTC. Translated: CASSRVGEESNEQFF.

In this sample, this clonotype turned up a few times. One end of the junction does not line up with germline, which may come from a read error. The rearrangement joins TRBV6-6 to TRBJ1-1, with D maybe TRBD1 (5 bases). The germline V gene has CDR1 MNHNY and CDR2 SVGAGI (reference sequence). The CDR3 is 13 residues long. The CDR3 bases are TGTGCCAGCAGTGACTCCTGGGGGACTGAAGCTTTCTTT. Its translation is CASSDSWGTEAFF.

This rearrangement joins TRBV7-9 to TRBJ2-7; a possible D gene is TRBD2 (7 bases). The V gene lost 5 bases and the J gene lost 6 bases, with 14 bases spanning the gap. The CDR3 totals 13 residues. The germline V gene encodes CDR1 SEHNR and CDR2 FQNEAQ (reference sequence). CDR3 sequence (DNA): TGTGCCAGCAGCCAGAGGGGGGGAAGCGAGCAGTACTTC. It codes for CASSQRGGSEQYF.

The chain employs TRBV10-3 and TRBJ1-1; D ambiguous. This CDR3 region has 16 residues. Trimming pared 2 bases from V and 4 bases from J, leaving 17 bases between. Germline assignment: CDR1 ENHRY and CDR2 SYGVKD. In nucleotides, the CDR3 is TGTGCCATCAGTGAGCCAGGACGGGGAATATTCACTGAAGCTTTCTTT. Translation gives CAISEPGRGIFTEAFF.

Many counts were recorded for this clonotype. The CDR3 bases are TGTGCCAGCAGTGAAACCCGGACTAGGGAAGAGACCCAGTACTTC. This sequence encodes CASSETRTREETQYF. V and J are TRBV25-1 and TRBJ2-5; 7 positions agree with TRBD2. Germline V gene lookup returns CDR1 MGHDK and CDR2 SYGVNS. This CDR3 region has 15 residues. Unmatched junction bases numbered 6, after V lost 2 bases and J lost 3 bases. Combining the CDR3 with reference TRBV25-1 and TRBJ2-5 gives the whole variable domain EADIYQTPRYLVIGTGKKITLECSQTMGHDKMYWYQQDPGMELHLIHYSYGVNSTEKGDLSSESTVSRIRTEHFPLTLESARPSHTSQYLCASSETRTREETQYFGPGTRLLVL.

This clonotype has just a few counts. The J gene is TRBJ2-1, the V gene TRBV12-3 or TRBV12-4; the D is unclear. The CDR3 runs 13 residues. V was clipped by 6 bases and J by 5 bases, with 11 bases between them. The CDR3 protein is CASRERADNEQFF. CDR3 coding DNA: TGTGCCAGCAGGGAACGGGCGGACAATGAGCAGTTCTTC.

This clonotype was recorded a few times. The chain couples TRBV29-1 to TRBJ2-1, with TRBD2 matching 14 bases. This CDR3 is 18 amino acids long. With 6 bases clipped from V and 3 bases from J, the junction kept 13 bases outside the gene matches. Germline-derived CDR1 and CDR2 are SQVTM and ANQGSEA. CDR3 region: CSVAPGTSGRPLYNEQFF. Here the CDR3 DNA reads TGCAGCGTGGCGCCCGGGACTAGCGGGAGACCCCTCTACAATGAGCAGTTCTTC.

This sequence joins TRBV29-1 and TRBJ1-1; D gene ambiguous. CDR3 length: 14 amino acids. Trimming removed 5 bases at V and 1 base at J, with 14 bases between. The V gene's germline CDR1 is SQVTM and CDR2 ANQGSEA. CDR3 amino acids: CSVSPRTGNTEAFF. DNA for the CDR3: TGCAGCGTTTCCCCCCGGACGGGGAACACTGAAGCTTTCTTT.

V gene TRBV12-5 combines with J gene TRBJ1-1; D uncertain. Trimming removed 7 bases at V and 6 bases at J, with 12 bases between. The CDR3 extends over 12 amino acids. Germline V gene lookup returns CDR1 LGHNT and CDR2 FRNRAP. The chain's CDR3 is CASATGVSEAFF. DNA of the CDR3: TGTGCTAGTGCCACTGGGGTTTCTGAAGCTTTCTTT.

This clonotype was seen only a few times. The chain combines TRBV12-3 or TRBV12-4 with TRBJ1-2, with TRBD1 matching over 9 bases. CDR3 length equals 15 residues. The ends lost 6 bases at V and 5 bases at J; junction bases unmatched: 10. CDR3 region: CASRDGDRVNYGYTF. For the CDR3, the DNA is TGTGCCAGCAGGGATGGGGACAGGGTGAATTATGGCTACACCTTC.

CDR3 sequence reads: CASRENYGYTF. The CDR3 nucleotides are TGTGCCAGCAGAGAAAACTATGGCTACACCTTC. The rearrangement joins TRBV6-1 to TRBJ1-2; D is ambiguous. V lost 6 bases to trimming and J lost 2 bases, with 4 bases between them. CDR1 and CDR2 from the germline V gene are MNHNS and SASEGT. There are 11 residues in the CDR3.

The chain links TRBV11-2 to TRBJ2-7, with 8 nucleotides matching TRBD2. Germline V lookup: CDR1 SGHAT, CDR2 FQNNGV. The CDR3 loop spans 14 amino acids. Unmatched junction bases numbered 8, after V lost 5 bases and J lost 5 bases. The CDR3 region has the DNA TGTGCCAGCAGCCTCCGACTAGCGACTGACGAGCAGTACTTC. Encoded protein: CASSLRLATDEQYF.

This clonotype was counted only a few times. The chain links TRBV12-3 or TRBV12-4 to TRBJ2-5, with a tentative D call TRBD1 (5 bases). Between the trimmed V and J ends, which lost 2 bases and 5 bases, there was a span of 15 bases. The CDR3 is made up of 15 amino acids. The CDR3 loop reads CASSLSSQGGETQYF. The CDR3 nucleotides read TGTGCCAGCAGTTTATCGTCCCAGGGTGGGGAGACCCAGTACTTC.

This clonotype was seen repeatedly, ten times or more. The CDR3 DNA is TGTGCCAGCAGCTTACCGCGGGAGGGCCAAAGGTGGAATGAGCAGTTCTTC. Translation: CASSLPREGQRWNEQFF. V gene TRBV7-2 combines with J gene TRBJ2-1; 9 bases match TRBD2. V dropped 2 bases and J dropped 7; count of bases not matched to a gene: 12. The CDR3 sequence is 17 residues long. Germline V CDR1 and CDR2: SGHTA, FQGNSA. Looking up the rest from reference TRBV7-2 and TRBJ2-1 gives the full variable domain: GAGVSQSPSNKVTEKGKDVELRCDPISGHTALYWYRQSLGQGLEFLIYFQGNSAPDKSGLPSDRFSAERTGGSVSTLTIQRTQQEDSAVYLCASSLPREGQRWNEQFFGPGTRLTVL.

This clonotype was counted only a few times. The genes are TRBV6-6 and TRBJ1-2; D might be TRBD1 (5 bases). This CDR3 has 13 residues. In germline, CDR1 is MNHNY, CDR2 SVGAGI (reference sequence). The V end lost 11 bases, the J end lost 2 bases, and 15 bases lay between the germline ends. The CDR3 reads CAAVGGTNYGYTF. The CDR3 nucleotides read TGTGCCGCTGTCGGGGGGACGAACTATGGCTACACCTTC.

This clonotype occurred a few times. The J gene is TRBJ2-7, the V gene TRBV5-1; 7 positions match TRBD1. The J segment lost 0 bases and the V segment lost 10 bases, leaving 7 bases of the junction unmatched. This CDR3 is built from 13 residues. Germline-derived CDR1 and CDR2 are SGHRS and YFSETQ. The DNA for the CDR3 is TGCGCCTCCCAAGGGGGCACCTCCTACGAGCAGTACTTC. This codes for CASQGGTSYEQYF.

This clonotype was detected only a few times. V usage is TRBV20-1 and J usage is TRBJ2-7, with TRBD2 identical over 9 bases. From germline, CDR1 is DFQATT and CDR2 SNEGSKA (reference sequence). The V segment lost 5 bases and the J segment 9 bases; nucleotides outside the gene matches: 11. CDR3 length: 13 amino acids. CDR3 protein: CSAHAGGPPGQYF. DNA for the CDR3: TGCAGTGCTCATGCGGGAGGGCCTCCCGGGCAGTACTTC.

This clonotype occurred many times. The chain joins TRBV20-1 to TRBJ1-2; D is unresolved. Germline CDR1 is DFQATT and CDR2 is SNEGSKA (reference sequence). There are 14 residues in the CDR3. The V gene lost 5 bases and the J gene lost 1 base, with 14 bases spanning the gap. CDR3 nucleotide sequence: TGCAGTGCTTTCCAGGCTACCTTTAACTATGGCTACACCTTC. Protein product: CSAFQATFNYGYTF.

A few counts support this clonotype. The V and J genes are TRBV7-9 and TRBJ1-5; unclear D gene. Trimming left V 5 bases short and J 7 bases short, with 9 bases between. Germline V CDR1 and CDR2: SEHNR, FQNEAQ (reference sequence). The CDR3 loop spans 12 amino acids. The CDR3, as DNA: TGTGCCAGCAGCCAGCCTCTCCAGCCCCAGCATTTT. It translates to CASSQPLQPQHF.

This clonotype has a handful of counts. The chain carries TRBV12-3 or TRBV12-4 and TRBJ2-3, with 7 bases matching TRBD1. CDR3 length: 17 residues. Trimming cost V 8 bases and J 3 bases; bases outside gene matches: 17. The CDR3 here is CASPGRGYGARTDTQYF. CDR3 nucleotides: TGTGCCAGCCCGGGCAGGGGGTACGGAGCTAGAACAGATACGCAGTATTTT.

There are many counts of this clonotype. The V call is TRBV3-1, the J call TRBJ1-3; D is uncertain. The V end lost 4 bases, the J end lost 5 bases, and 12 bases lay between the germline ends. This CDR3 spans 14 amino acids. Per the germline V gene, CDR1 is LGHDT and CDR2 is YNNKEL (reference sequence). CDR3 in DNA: TGTGCCAGCAGCCCCCCCGGACTGCGAAACACCATATATTTT. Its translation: CASSPPGLRNTIYF. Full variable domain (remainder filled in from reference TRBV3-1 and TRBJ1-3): DTAVSQTPKYLVTQMGNDKSIKCEQNLGHDTMYWYKQDSKKFLKIMFSYNNKELIINETVPNRFSPKSPDKAHLNLHINSLELGDSAVYFCASSPPGLRNTIYFGEGSWLTVV.

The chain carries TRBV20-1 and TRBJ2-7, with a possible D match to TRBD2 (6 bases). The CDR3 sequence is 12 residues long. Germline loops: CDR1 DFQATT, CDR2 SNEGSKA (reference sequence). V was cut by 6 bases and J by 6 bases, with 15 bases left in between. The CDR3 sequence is CSATTRNSEQYF. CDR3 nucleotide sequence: TGCAGTGCCACGACTAGGAATAGCGAGCAGTACTTC.

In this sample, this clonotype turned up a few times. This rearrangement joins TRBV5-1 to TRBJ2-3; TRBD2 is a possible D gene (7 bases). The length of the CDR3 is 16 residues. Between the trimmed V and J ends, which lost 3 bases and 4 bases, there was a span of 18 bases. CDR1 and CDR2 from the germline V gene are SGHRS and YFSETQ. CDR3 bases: TGCGCCAGCAGCTCCGGGGGGCTAGCGGTCTCAGATACGCAGTATTTT. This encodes CASSSGGLAVSDTQYF.

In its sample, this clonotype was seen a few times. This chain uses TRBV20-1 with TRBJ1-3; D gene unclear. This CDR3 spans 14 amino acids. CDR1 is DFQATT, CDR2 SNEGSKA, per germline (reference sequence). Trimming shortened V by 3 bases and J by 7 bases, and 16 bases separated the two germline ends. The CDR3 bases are TGCAGTGCTAGCCACCTACCCCCGGTGAACACCATATATTTT. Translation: CSASHLPPVNTIYF.

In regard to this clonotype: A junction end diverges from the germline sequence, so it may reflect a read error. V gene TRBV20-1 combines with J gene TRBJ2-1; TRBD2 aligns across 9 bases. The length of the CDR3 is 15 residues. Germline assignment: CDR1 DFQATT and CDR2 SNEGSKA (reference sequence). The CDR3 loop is CCADLAGNAYNEQFF. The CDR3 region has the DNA TGCTGTGCTGACCTAGCGGGAAATGCCTACAATGAGCAGTTCTTC.

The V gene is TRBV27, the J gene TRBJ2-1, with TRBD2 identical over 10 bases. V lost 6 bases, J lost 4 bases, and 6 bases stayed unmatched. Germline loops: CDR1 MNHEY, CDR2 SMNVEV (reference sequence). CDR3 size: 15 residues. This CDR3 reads CASSLLSGGYNEQFF. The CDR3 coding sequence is TGTGCCAGCAGCTTACTTAGCGGGGGGTACAATGAGCAGTTCTTC.

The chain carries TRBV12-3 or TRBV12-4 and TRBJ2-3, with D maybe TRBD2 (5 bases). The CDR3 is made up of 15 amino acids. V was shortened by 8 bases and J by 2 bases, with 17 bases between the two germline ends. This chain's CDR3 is CASRRTGETTDTQYF. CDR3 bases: TGTGCCAGCCGCAGGACCGGGGAGACCACAGATACGCAGTATTTT.

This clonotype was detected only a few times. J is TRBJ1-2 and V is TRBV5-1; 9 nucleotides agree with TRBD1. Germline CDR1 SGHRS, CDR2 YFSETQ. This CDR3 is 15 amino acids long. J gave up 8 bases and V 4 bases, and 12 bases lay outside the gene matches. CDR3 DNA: TGCGCCAGCAGCACTTTTCCGGGACAGGGTGACGGCTACACCTTC. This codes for CASSTFPGQGDGYTF.

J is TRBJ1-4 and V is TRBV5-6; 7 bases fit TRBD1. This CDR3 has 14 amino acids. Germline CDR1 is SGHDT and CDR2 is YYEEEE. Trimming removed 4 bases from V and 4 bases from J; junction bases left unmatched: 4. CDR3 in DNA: TGTGCCAGCAGCCGGACAGGAAATAATGAAAAACTGTTTTTT. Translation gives CASSRTGNNEKLFF.

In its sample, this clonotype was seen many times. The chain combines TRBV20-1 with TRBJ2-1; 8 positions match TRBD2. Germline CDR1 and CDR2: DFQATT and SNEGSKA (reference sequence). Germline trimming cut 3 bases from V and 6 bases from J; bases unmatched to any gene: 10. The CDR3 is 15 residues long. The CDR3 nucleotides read TGCAGTGCTAGGCCCTTAGCGGGATCTGCCAATGAGCAGTTCTTC. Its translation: CSARPLAGSANEQFF.